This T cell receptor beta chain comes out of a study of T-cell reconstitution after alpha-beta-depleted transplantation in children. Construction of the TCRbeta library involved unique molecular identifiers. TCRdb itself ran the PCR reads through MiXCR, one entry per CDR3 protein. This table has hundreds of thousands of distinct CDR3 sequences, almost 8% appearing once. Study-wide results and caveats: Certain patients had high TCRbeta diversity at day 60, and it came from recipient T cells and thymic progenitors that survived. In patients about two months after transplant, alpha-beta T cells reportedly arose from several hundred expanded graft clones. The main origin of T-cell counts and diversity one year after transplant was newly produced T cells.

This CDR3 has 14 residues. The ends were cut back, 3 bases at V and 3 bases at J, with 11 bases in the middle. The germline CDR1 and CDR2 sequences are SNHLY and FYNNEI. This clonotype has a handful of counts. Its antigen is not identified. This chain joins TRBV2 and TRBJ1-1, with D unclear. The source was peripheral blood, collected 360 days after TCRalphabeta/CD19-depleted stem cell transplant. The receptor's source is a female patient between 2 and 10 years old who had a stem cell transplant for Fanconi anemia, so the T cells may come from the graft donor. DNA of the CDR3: TGTGCCAGCAGTGAGGGCGCAGGAGACACTGAAGCTTTCTTT. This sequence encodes CASSEGAGDTEAFF.